A single sample is the source of the 13 T cell receptor beta chains below, sequenced in a study of blood T cell repertoires in COVID-19. Produced via immunoSEQ multiplex PCR; TCRdb's table is partial and in-frame only. The top ten clones hold roughly a tenth of a sample with about 160,000 clones, roughly four fifths of them seen once. The material sequenced was peripheral blood. Every receptor here comes from a human donor in a cohort sampled during active COVID-19.

The V gene is TRBV27, the J gene TRBJ1-5, with no clear D. Trimming pared 2 bases from V and 3 bases from J, leaving 5 bases between. Germline CDR1 is MNHEY and CDR2 is SMNVEV (reference sequence). The CDR3 is 13 residues long. CDR3 loop: CASSLQNNQPQHF. For the CDR3, the DNA is TGTGCCAGCAGTTTACAAAACAATCAGCCCCAGCATTTT.

The sample holds many counts of this clone. The chain combines TRBV7-2 with TRBJ2-1, with a tentative D call TRBD2 (5 bases). The CDR3 extends over 15 amino acids. Germline CDR1 reads SGHTA; CDR2 reads FQGNSA. V lost 5 bases, J lost 6 bases, and 17 bases lay in between. This chain's CDR3 is CASSPKTLAGNEQFF. The CDR3 DNA reads as TGTGCCAGCAGCCCGAAAACCCTAGCCGGCAATGAGCAGTTCTTC.

CDR3 loop: CASSSIQGAGSYEQYF. CDR3 in DNA: TGTGCCAGCAGTTCCATACAGGGGGCAGGGTCCTACGAGCAGTACTTC. The chain recombines TRBV6-5 with TRBJ2-7, with 9 bases identical to TRBD1. CDR1 MNHEY and CDR2 SVGAGI come from the germline V gene. With V trimmed by 4 bases and J by 1 base, 8 bases remained unmatched. This CDR3 has 16 amino acids.

This rearrangement joins TRBV24-1 to TRBJ2-2; TRBD1 aligns across 8 bases. This CDR3 comprises 15 residues. V lost 5 bases, J lost 2 bases, and 3 bases stayed unmatched. Germline lookup yields CDR1 KGHDR and CDR2 SFDVKD. The CDR3 DNA reads TGTGCCACCAGTGCAGGACAGGGCAACACCGGGGAGCTGTTTTTT. This encodes CATSAGQGNTGELFF.

The V gene is TRBV5-4, the J gene TRBJ1-1, with D maybe TRBD1 (5 bases). The CDR3 runs to 13 residues. The germline V and J ends were trimmed by 1 base and 4 bases, with 8 bases remaining between them. Germline loops: CDR1 SGHNT, CDR2 YYREEE (reference sequence). The CDR3 loop reads CASSLQGGTEAFF. The DNA of the CDR3 is TGTGCCAGCAGCTTGCAGGGTGGCACTGAAGCTTTCTTT.

The chain combines TRBV29-1 with TRBJ2-1; 9 bases map to TRBD2. This CDR3 comprises 13 residues. Germline assignment: CDR1 SQVTM and CDR2 ANQGSEA. V lost 6 bases, J lost 5 bases, and 5 bases stayed unmatched. The CDR3 spells CSVQREADNEQFF. Here the CDR3 DNA reads TGCAGCGTACAGCGGGAGGCTGACAATGAGCAGTTCTTC.

This chain joins TRBV7-2 and TRBJ2-2; 8 bases are shared with TRBD1. From germline, CDR1 is SGHTA and CDR2 FQGNSA. V was clipped by 5 bases and J by 7 bases; unmatched bases: 15. This CDR3 comprises 17 residues. CDR3 sequence (DNA): TGTGCCAGCAGCCGCGGGTTGGCGCAGGGGGCTGACGGGGAGCTGTTTTTT. It specifies CASSRGLAQGADGELFF.

V gene TRBV7-9 combines with J gene TRBJ2-3, with TRBD2 matching 10 bases. Unmatched junction bases numbered 7, after V lost 5 bases and J lost 5 bases. This CDR3 is 15 amino acids long. CDR1 SEHNR and CDR2 FQNEAQ come from the germline V gene (reference sequence). In DNA form, the CDR3 reads TGTGCCAGCAGCCTCACTAGCGGGGTGGAAGATACGCAGTATTTT. Translation: CASSLTSGVEDTQYF.

This clone was recorded a few times. This rearrangement joins TRBV6-2 or TRBV6-3 to TRBJ2-7, with TRBD1 as a possible D gene (5 bases). Germline CDR1 reads MNHEY; CDR2 reads SVGEGT. CDR3 length: 12 amino acids. The ends were cut back, 6 bases at V and 9 bases at J, with 15 bases in the middle. CDR3 DNA: TGTGCCAGCAGCCTGTCAGGGTGGGGGCAGTACTTC. This encodes CASSLSGWGQYF.

This chain connects TRBV29-1 to TRBJ2-5, with TRBD2 identical over 8 bases. CDR1 and CDR2 from the germline V gene are SQVTM and ANQGSEA. The CDR3 is 14 residues long. The trim removed 2 bases at V and 13 bases at J, leaving 15 bases unmatched. This CDR3 is CSVEHQGFGLARYF. As DNA, the CDR3 is TGCAGCGTTGAACACCAAGGATTTGGACTAGCACGGTACTTC.

The genes are TRBV6-5 and TRBJ1-2, with 7 bases matching TRBD1. Germline CDR1 and CDR2: MNHEY and SVGAGI. CDR3 size: 14 residues. V lost 6 bases to trimming and J lost 8 bases; unmatched junction nucleotides: 12. For the CDR3, the DNA is TGTGCCAGCAGCCTAGGGGGCATAGGAGAAGGCTACACCTTC. This gives the protein CASSLGGIGEGYTF.

This chain links TRBV5-6 with TRBJ1-5; maybe TRBD1 (5 bases). The CDR3 contains 16 residues. Deletions cut 0 bases from V and 2 bases from J, with 12 bases between. Germline loops: CDR1 SGHDT, CDR2 YYEEEE. Here the CDR3 DNA reads TGTGCCAGCAGCTTGGGTTCAGGGACTCGCAATCAGCCCCAGCATTTT. Its protein product is CASSLGSGTRNQPQHF.

The chain employs TRBV30 and TRBJ1-2, with D hard to call. Trimming stripped 2 bases from V and 8 bases from J, with 15 bases between. The CDR3 is 13 amino acids. Germline V gene lookup returns CDR1 GTSNPN and CDR2 SVGIG (reference sequence). The CDR3 DNA follows: TGTGCCTGGAGTCCCCGGGGAGCGCGGGGCTACACCTTC. Its translation: CAWSPRGARGYTF.